Listed here are 10 T cell receptor beta chains from one sample, sequenced in a study of T cells after yellow fever vaccination. In TCRdb, the 5' RACE reads were re-called with MiXCR into one record per CDR3 protein. Here the sample spans 450,000 to 550,000 distinct CDR3 sequences, 21% being singletons. This material consisted of PBMCs, taken around 3 weeks after the first yellow fever vaccination. The receptors shown here come from a man younger than 30 who received the YFV17D yellow fever vaccine.

This clonotype was found many times. The rearrangement uses TRBV5-1 and TRBJ2-7, with 8 positions matching TRBD1. CDR3 size: 13 residues. Unmatched junction bases numbered 2, after V lost 0 bases and J lost 6 bases. The V gene's germline CDR1 is SGHRS and CDR2 YFSETQ. CDR3 coding DNA: TGCGCCAGCAGCTTGGATACAGGGGGCGAGCAGTACTTC. Translating it yields CASSLDTGGEQYF.

This clonotype was found a few times. This rearrangement joins TRBV27 to TRBJ1-5; D possibly corresponds to TRBD1 (5 bases). Germline V gene lookup returns CDR1 MNHEY and CDR2 SMNVEV (reference sequence). The CDR3 consists of 17 residues. V gave up 8 bases and J gave up 1 base, with 21 bases separating them. The CDR3 loop reads CASPPTRAWKSNQPQHF. CDR3 coding DNA: TGTGCCAGCCCCCCCACCAGGGCCTGGAAGAGCAATCAGCCCCAGCATTTT.

This chain joins TRBV6-1 and TRBJ2-7, with D possibly matching TRBD1 (5 bases). Deletions cut 6 bases from V and 2 bases from J, with 11 bases between. CDR1 and CDR2 from the germline V gene are MNHNS and SASEGT. The CDR3 consists of 13 residues. Here the CDR3 reads CASSQGPPYEQYV. CDR3 nucleotides: TGTGCCAGCAGCCAGGGTCCCCCCTACGAGCAGTACGTC.

The chain joins TRBV7-9 to TRBJ2-3, with D tentatively TRBD1 (6 bases). V lost 5 bases and J lost 2, with 11 bases in between. Germline CDR1 reads SEHNR; CDR2 reads FQNEAQ (reference sequence). The CDR3 covers 14 residues. CDR3 residues: CASSEGVLTDTQYF. DNA of the CDR3: TGTGCCAGCAGCGAGGGGGTTCTCACAGATACGCAGTATTTT.

This clonotype was seen more than once but under ten times. The chain recombines TRBV15 with TRBJ2-3; the match to TRBD1 covers 9 bases. The CDR3 is 15 residues long. Trimming removed 5 bases from V and 10 bases from J; junction bases left unmatched: 13. From germline, CDR1 is LNHNV and CDR2 YYDKDF (reference sequence). In DNA, the CDR3 is TGTGCCACCAGCCCAACGGGACAGGGTTATCCCCCGCAGTATTTT. Residues: CATSPTGQGYPPQYF.

The chain links TRBV10-3 to TRBJ2-6, with 8 bases lining up with TRBD1. This CDR3 has 16 amino acids. Per the germline V gene, CDR1 is ENHRY and CDR2 is SYGVKD. Trimming at V came to 10 bases and at J to 2 bases, leaving 10 bases not matched to a gene. The CDR3 loop reads CASRTGHLPGANVLTF. The DNA for the CDR3 is TGTGCCAGCAGGACAGGGCACCTCCCTGGGGCCAACGTCCTGACTTTC.

This clonotype has only a few counts. The genes are TRBV12-3 or TRBV12-4 and TRBJ2-3; 8 nucleotides align to TRBD1. The CDR3 has 14 amino acids. Losses at the gene ends were 8 bases for V and 4 bases for J; bases not matched to a gene: 8. The DNA for the CDR3 is TGTGCCAGCCGACCTCAGGGGGCATCAGATACGCAGTATTTT. Protein: CASRPQGASDTQYF.

The chain is built from TRBV24-1 and TRBJ1-3, with D hard to call. Germline loops: CDR1 KGHDR, CDR2 SFDVKD. Trimming shortened V by 0 bases and J by 0 bases, and 2 bases separated the two germline ends. CDR3 length equals 14 residues. The CDR3 nucleotides are TGTGCCACCAGTGATTTGCGCTCTGGAAACACCATATATTTT. Residues: CATSDLRSGNTIYF.

This chain connects TRBV9 to TRBJ2-1; D call uncertain. This CDR3 has 16 residues. Between the trimmed V and J ends, which lost 0 bases and 0 bases, there was a span of 10 bases. The V gene's germline CDR1 is SGDLS and CDR2 YYNGEE. The CDR3 region has the DNA TGTGCCAGCAGCGTAGACGGTTCCCGCTCCTACAATGAGCAGTTCTTC. Its translation: CASSVDGSRSYNEQFF. Using reference TRBV9 and TRBJ2-1 for the parts outside the CDR3, the full variable domain is DSGVTQTPKHLITATGQRVTLRCSPRSGDLSVYWYQQSLDQGLQFLIQYYNGEERAKGNILERFSAQQFPDLHSELNLSSLELGDSALYFCASSVDGSRSYNEQFFGPGTRLTVL.

This sequence joins TRBV28 and TRBJ2-3; 8 bases agree with TRBD1. The V gene's germline CDR1 is MDHEN and CDR2 SYDVKM. V lost 5 bases, J lost 5 bases, and 9 bases stayed unmatched. The length of the CDR3 is 15 residues. The CDR3, as DNA: TGTGCCAGCAGTACAACGGACAGGGAGCAAGATACGCAGTATTTT. Translation: CASSTTDREQDTQYF.